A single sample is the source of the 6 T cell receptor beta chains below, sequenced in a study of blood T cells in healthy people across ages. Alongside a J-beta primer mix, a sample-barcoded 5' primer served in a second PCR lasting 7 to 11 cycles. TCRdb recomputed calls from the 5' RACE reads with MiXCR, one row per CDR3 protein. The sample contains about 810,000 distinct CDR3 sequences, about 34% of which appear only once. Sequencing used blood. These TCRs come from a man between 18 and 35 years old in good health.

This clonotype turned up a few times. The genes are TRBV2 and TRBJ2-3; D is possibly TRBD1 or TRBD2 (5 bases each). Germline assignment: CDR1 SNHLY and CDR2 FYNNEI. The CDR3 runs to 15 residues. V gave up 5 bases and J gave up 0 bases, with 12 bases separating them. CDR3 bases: TGTGCCAGCAGTAGACGGGACCCTAGCACAGATACGCAGTATTTT. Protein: CASSRRDPSTDTQYF.

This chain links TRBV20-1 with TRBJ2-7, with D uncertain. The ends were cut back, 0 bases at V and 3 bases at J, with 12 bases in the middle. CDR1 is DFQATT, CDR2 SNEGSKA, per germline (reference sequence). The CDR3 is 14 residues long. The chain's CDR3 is CSARDLLPNYEQYF. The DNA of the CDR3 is TGCAGTGCTAGAGATCTCCTACCAAACTACGAGCAGTACTTC.

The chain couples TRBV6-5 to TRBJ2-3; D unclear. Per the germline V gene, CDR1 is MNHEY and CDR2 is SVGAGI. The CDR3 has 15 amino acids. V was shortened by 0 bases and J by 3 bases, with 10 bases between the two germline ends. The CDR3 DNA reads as TGTGCCAGCAGTTACTCCGTCTCGCGTACAGATACGCAGTATTTT. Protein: CASSYSVSRTDTQYF.

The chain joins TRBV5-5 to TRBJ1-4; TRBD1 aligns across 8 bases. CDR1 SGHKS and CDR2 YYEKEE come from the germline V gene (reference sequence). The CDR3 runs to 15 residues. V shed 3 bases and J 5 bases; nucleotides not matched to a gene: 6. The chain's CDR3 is CASSSWTGLNEKLFF. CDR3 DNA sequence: TGTGCCAGCAGCTCCTGGACAGGGTTAAATGAAAAACTGTTTTTT.

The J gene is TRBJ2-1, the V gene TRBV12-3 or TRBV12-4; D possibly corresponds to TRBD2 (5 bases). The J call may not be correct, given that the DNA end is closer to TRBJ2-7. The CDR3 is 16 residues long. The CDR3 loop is CASKAPSGQSYNEQYF. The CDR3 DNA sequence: TGTGCCAGCAAAGCGCCAAGCGGCCAATCCTACAATGAGCAGTACTTC.

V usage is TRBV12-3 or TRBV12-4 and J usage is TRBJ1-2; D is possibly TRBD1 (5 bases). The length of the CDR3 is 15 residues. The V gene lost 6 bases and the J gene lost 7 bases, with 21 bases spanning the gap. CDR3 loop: CASSSLPAGRIGYTF. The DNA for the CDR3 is TGTGCCAGCAGCTCCCTCCCCGCAGGGCGGATTGGCTACACCTTC.